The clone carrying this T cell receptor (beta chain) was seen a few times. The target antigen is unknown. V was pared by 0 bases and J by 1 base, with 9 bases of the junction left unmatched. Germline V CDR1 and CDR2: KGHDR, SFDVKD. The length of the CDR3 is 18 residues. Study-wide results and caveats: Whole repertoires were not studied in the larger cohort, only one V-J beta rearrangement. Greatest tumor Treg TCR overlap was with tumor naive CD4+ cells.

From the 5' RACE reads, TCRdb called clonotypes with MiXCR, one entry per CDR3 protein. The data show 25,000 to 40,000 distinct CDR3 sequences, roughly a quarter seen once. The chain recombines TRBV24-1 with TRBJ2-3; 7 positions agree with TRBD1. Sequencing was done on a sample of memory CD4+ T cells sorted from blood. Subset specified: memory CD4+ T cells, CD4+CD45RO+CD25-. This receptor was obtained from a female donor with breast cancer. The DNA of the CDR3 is TGTGCCACCAGTGATTTGAATCCAGGGGGAGAAGGCACAGATACGCAGTATTTT. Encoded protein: CATSDLNPGGEGTDTQYF.